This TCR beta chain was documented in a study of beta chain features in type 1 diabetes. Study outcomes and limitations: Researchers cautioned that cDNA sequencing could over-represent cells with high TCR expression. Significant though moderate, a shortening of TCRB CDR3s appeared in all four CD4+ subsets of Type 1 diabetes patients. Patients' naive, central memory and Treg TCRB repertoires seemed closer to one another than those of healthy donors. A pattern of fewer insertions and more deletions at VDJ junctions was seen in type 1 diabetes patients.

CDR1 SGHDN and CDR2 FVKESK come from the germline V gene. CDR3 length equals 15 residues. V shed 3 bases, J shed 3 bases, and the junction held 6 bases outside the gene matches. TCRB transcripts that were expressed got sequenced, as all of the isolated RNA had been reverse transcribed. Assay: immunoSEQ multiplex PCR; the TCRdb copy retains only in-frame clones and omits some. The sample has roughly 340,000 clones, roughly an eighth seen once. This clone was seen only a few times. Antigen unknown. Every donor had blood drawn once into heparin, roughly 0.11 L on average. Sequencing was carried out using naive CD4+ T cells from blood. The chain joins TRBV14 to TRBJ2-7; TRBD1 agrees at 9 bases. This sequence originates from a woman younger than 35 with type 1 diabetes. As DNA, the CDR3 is TGTGCCAGCAGCCAGGCCGGGACAGGGAACTACGAGCAGTACTTC. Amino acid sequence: CASSQAGTGNYEQYF.